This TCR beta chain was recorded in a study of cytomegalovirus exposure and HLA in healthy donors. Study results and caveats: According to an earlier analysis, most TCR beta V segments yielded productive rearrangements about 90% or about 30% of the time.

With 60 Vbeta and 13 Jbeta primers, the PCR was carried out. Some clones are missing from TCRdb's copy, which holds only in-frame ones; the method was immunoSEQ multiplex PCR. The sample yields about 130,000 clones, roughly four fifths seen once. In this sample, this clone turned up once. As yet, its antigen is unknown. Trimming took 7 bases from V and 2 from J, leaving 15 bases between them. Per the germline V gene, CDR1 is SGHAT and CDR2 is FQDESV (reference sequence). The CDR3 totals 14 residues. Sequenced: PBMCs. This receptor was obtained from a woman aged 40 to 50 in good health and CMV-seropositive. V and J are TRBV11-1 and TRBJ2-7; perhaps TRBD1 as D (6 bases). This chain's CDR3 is CASTTLTGAYEQYF. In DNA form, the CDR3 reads TGTGCCAGCACCACTCTGACAGGCGCCTACGAGCAGTACTTC.